The rows below give T cell receptor beta chains drawn from one sample of a study of OX40 agonist ivuxolimab in advanced cancers. The assay was immunoSEQ multiplex PCR, and TCRdb's table has in-frame clones only and misses some. The data hold about 86,000 clones, with about 93% observed a single time. Here the sequenced sample was CD4+ or CD8+ T cells sorted from blood, taken in a trial of the OX40 agonist ivuxolimab. Receptors were obtained from an adult with an advanced solid tumor such as melanoma, head and neck, liver or kidney cancer. CDR3s include the opening cysteine and the closing phenylalanine or tryptophan. D genes are given only for firm matches. Only some rows state a clone size, as once, few, many or a class for expanded clones.

clone size,V gene,D gene,J gene,CDR3 DNA,CDR3 protein
-,TRBV6-4,TRBD1,TRBJ1-1,TGTGCCAGCAGCCCACAGGGGAGTAGCACTGAAGCTTTCTTT,CASSPQGSSTEAFF
-,TRBV5-1,TRBD2,TRBJ2-7,TGCGCCAGCAGCTTGGGAGCGGGAGGGGATTACGAGCAGTACTTC,CASSLGAGGDYEQYF
-,TRBV6-5,-,TRBJ2-7,TGTGCCAGCAGTTCAGGGTTAGTCTACGAGCAGTACTTC,CASSSGLVYEQYF
few,TRBV25-1,-,TRBJ1-4,TGTGCCAGCAGGGGCAGGAGTGGTGAAAAACTGTTTTTT,CASRGRSGEKLFF
-,TRBV28,TRBD1,TRBJ1-2,TGTGCCAGCAGTACCCGGGACAGCCGAAACTATGGCTACACCTTC,CASSTRDSRNYGYTF
-,TRBV5-1,TRBD1,TRBJ2-7,TGCGCCAGCAGCTTGGAGACAGGGCTCAACGAGCAGTACTTC,CASSLETGLNEQYF
-,TRBV6-5,TRBD1,TRBJ1-1,TGTGCCAGCAGCGGGACAGGGGCTCACACTGAAGCTTTCTTT,CASSGTGAHTEAFF
once,TRBV18,TRBD1,TRBJ1-1,TGTGCCAGCTCTAGGGGACAGTGGAACACTGAAGCTTTCTTT,CASSRGQWNTEAFF
-,TRBV7-3,-,TRBJ2-3,TGTGCCAGCAGCTTAAACGCTTTTGGCACAGATACGCAGTATTTT,CASSLNAFGTDTQYF
-,TRBV28,TRBD2,TRBJ2-4,TGTGCCAGCAGTTGGACTAGCGATGTCAAAAACATTCAGTACTTC,CASSWTSDVKNIQYF
-,TRBV4-2,-,TRBJ2-5,TGTGCCAGCAGCCAAGAAGAAACGGGACCCCAGTACTTC,CASSQEETGPQYF
-,TRBV19,TRBD2,TRBJ2-4,TGTGCCAGTAGTACGACATGGACTAGCGGGAGTCGGGCGACCAAAAACATTCAGTACTTC,CASSTTWTSGSRATKNIQYF
-,TRBV19,TRBD2,TRBJ2-7,TGTGCCAGTAGCCGGACTAGCGGGAACTACGAGCAGTACTTC,CASSRTSGNYEQYF
-,TRBV18,-,TRBJ1-4,TGTGCCAGCTCACCGGGAAAACAGAGTAATGAAAAACTGTTTTTT,CASSPGKQSNEKLFF
-,TRBV18,-,TRBJ2-2,TGTGCCAGCTCACCATCCGCAGGGGTCACCGGGGAGCTGTTTTTT,CASSPSAGVTGELFF
-,TRBV7-2,-,TRBJ2-1,TGTGCCAGCAGCTTATCCCTGTTCCGCAGAACTAGAGTCCACAATGAGCAGTTCTTC,CASSLSLFRRTRVHNEQFF
-,TRBV10-3,-,TRBJ1-1,TGTGCCATCAGGATGGACGGGCCGAACACTGAAGCTTTCTTT,CAIRMDGPNTEAFF
-,TRBV7-2,-,TRBJ2-7,TGTGCCAGCAGCTTAGATCCGAACTACGAGCAGTACTTC,CASSLDPNYEQYF
-,TRBV20-1,-,TRBJ2-1,TGCAGTGCTCTCGAGGTCAATGAGCAGTTCTTC,CSALEVNEQFF
once,TRBV5-4,TRBD1,TRBJ2-5,TGTGCCAGCAGCCCTACAGGGGAAGTTTCGGAGACCCAGTACTTC,CASSPTGEVSETQYF
-,TRBV6-9,TRBD1,TRBJ2-7,TGTGCCAGCAGTTTTACAGGGGGCTTCTACGAGCAGTACTTC,CASSFTGGFYEQYF
-,TRBV10-1,TRBD1,TRBJ2-5,TGCGCCAGCAGTGCTCAGGGGGTCCATGGGACCCAGTACTTC,CASSAQGVHGTQYF
-,TRBV14,TRBD2,TRBJ2-2,TGTGCCAGCAGCCAAGAAGTCGGGAGCGGGAGCCCTACCGGGGAGCTGTTTTTT,CASSQEVGSGSPTGELFF
-,TRBV9,TRBD1,TRBJ1-2,TGTGCCAGCAGCGTGAGCTCGGACAGGGGCCATGGCTACACCTTC,CASSVSSDRGHGYTF
-,TRBV18,TRBD1,TRBJ2-1,TGTGCCAGCTCACCAAATATACAGGGGGCTCGGGATGAGCAGTTCTTC,CASSPNIQGARDEQFF
-,TRBV4-2,TRBD1,TRBJ2-1,TGTGCCAGCAGCAACACAGGGGCGATAGATGAGCAGTTCTTC,CASSNTGAIDEQFF
-,TRBV6-5,-,TRBJ1-2,TGTGCCAGCAGGAGGACACGAACTAACTATGGCTACACCTTC,CASRRTRTNYGYTF
-,TRBV7-6,TRBD2,TRBJ2-7,TGTGCCAGCAGCCCGACTAGCGGGGCCTACGAGCAGTACTTC,CASSPTSGAYEQYF
few,TRBV7-9,TRBD2,TRBJ2-1,TGTGCCAGCAGCTTAGAGAGGGGCCTTGTCGGGAGGGACCACAATGAGCAGTTCTTC,CASSLERGLVGRDHNEQFF
-,TRBV28,-,TRBJ2-2,TGTGCCAGCAGGGAGCCCGCCGGGGAGCTGTTTTTT,CASREPAGELFF
-,TRBV28,TRBD1,TRBJ2-7,TGTGCCAGCACCCCGACCGGGACAGGGACCTACGAGCAGTACTTC,CASTPTGTGTYEQYF
-,TRBV5-1,-,TRBJ2-5,TGCGCCAGCAGAGAGTTGTCGGGAGAAGAGACCCAGTACTTC,CASRELSGEETQYF
-,TRBV4-3,-,TRBJ2-7,TGCGCCAGCAGCCAAGATCCTAGTGCGCGCTACGAGCAGTACTTC,CASSQDPSARYEQYF
-,TRBV28,-,TRBJ2-3,TGTGCCAGCAGTGGAGGGTTACGAGATACGCAGTATTTT,CASSGGLRDTQYF
once,TRBV27,-,TRBJ2-5,TGTGCCAGCAGTTCGAAGCGTGGAGAGACCCAGTACTTC,CASSSKRGETQYF
-,TRBV6-1,-,TRBJ1-6,TGTGCCAGCAGTGACCTGAGCTCCTATAATTCACCCCTCCACTTT,CASSDLSSYNSPLHF
-,TRBV4-3,TRBD2,TRBJ2-2,TGCGCCAGCAGCCAAGGCGGGAGGGCGACCGGGGAGCTGTTTTTT,CASSQGGRATGELFF